The subject of this entry is one TCR beta chain. Antigen unknown. This sample is drawn from a study of blood T cells in healthy people across ages. Whole-study findings and limits: A roughly linear age-dependent decrease characterized TCR beta diversity per million T cells.

PCR was performed a second time for about 7 to 11 cycles using a sample-barcoded 5' primer and a J-beta primer mix. TCRdb analysed the 5' RACE reads with MiXCR anew, one entry per CDR3 protein. Altogether under 1,000,000 distinct CDR3 sequences are present, 35% to 40% being singletons, with the ten largest covering 10% to 15%. J was trimmed by 3 bases and V by 4 bases; bases with no gene match: 8. The CDR3 sequence is 15 residues long. Germline loops: CDR1 SGHRS, CDR2 YFSETQ. Sequencing used blood. The sequence derives from a man younger than 30 in good health. This chain joins TRBV5-1 and TRBJ1-1; TRBD1 matches at 8 bases. The CDR3, as DNA: TGCGCCAGCAGCCCGGAGGACAGGGCCCACACTGAAGCTTTCTTT. Translating it yields CASSPEDRAHTEAFF. The full variable domain, rest sourced from reference TRBV5-1 and TRBJ1-1, is KAGVTQTPRYLIKTRGQQVTLSCSPISGHRSVSWYQQTPGQGLQFLFEYFSETQRNKGNFPGRFSGRQFSNSRSEMNVSTLELGDSALYLCASSPEDRAHTEAFFGQGTRLTVV.